This T cell receptor beta chain was identified in a study of blood T cell repertoires in COVID-19. Libraries were prepared by immunoSEQ multiplex PCR; TCRdb keeps only in-frame clonotypes and omits some of them. The sample holds hundreds of thousands of clones, around nine tenths seen once. With V trimmed by 5 bases and J by 3 bases, 4 bases remained unmatched. Germline V CDR1 and CDR2: MNHEY, SMNVEV (reference sequence). This CDR3 spans 13 amino acids. This chain joins TRBV27 and TRBJ2-7; TRBD1 matches 7 bases. The source of this sequence is a woman in her 70s with COVID-19, enrolled during active disease. Material: peripheral blood. This CDR3 is CASSPGTVYEQYF. The CDR3 DNA follows: TGTGCCAGCAGTCCCGGGACAGTCTACGAGCAGTACTTC.